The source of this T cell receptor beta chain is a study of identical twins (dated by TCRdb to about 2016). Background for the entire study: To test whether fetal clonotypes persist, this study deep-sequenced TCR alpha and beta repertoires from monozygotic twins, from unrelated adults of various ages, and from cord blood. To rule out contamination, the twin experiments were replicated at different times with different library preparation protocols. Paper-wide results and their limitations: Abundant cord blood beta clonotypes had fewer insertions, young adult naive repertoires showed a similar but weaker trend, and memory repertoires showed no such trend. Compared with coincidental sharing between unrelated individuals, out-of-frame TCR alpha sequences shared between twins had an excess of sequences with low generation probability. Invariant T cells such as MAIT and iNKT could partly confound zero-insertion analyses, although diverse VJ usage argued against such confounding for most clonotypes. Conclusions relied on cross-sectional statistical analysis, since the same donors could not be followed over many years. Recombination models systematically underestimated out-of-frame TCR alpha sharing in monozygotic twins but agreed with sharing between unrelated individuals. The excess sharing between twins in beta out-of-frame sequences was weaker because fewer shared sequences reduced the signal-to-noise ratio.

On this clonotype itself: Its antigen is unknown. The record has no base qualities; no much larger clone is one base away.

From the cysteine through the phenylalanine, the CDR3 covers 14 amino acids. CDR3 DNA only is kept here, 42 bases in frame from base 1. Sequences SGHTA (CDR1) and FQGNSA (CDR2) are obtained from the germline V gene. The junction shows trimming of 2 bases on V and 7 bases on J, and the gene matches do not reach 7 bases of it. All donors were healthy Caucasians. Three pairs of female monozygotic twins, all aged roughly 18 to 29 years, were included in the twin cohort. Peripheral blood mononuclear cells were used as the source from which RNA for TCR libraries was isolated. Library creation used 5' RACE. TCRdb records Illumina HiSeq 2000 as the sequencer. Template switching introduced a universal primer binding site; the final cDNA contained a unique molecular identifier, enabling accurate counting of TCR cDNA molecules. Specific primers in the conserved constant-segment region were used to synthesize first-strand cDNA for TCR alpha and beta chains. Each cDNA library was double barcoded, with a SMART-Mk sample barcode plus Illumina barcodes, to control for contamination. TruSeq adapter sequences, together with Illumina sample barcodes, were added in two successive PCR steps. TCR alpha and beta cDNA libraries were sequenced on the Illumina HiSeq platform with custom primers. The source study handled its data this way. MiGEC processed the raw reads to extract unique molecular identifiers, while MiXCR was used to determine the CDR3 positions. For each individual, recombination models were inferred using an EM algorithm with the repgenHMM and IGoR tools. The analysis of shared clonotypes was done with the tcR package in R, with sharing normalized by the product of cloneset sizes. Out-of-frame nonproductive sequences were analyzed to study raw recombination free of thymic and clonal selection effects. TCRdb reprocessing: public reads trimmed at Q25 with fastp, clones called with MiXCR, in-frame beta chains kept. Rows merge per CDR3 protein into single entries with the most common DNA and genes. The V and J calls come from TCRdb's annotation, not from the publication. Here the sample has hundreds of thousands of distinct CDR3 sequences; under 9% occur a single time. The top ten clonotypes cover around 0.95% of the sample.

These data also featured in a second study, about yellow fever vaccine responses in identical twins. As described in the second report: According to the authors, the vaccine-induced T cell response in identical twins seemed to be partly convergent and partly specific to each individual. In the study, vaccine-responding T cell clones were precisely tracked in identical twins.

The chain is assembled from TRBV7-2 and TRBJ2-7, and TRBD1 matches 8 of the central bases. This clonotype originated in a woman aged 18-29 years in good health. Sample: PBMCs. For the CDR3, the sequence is CASSLSSTGVEQYF. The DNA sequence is TGTGCCAGCAGCTTATCGTCGACAGGGGTAGAGCAGTACTTC. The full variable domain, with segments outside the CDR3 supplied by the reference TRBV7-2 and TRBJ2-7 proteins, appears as GAGVSQSPSNKVTEKGKDVELRCDPISGHTALYWYRQSLGQGLEFLIYFQGNSAPDKSGLPSDRFSAERTGGSVSTLTIQRTQQEDSAVYLCASSLSSTGVEQYFGPGTRLTVT.